Each of the 29 T cell receptor beta chains below was sequenced from the same sample in a study of regulatory T cells in long-lasting Graves disease. Arm-PCR with iRepertoire HTBI primers amplified the CDR3 regions for these TCR beta libraries. TCRdb independently ran MiXCR on the multiplex PCR reads; one entry per CDR3 protein. The table includes hundreds of thousands of distinct CDR3 sequences, less than 20% detected once. The sample's time point: newly diagnosed GD, antithyroid drugs for less than 3 months. The authors made the TCR library using RNA they extracted from PBMCs. Sequencing used peripheral blood mononuclear cells (PBMCs), obtained at new diagnosis, from a patient treated with antithyroid drugs. These receptor sequences come from a female donor with Graves disease.

This clonotype was recorded many times. The chain couples TRBV28 to TRBJ2-7; TRBD1 aligns across 11 bases. Germline V gives CDR1 MDHEN, CDR2 SYDVKM. The length of the CDR3 is 15 residues. Trimming at V came to 7 bases and at J to 6 bases, leaving 11 bases not matched to a gene. CDR3 sequence reads: CASTSFWTGGFEQYF. The CDR3 bases are TGTGCCAGCACCTCCTTCTGGACAGGGGGCTTCGAGCAGTACTTC.

There are a few counts of this clonotype. This chain joins TRBV6-1 and TRBJ2-1; D remains ambiguous. This CDR3 is 14 amino acids long. The V gene lost 0 bases and the J gene lost 8 bases, with 11 bases spanning the gap. Germline-derived CDR1 and CDR2 are MNHNS and SASEGT. CDR3: CASSEALLGYEQFF. DNA of the CDR3: TGTGCCAGCAGTGAAGCGCTTCTGGGGTATGAGCAGTTCTTC.

The table lists this clonotype with many counts. The rearrangement uses TRBV20-1 and TRBJ2-3; TRBD2 might be the D (6 bases). V lost 1 base and J 5 bases, leaving 16 bases between the germline ends. The CDR3 contains 15 residues. Germline assignment: CDR1 DFQATT and CDR2 SNEGSKA (reference sequence). The CDR3 region has the DNA TGCAGTGCTAGAGCCGAGGGCGGGGCGGGAGATACGCAGTATTTT. This gives the protein CSARAEGGAGDTQYF.

In its sample, this clonotype was seen once. Only one base separates this from a far larger clonotype, so it likely reflects a read error. The rearrangement links TRBV7-2 to TRBJ1-2, with TRBD1 as a possible D gene (6 bases). This CDR3 is 12 amino acids long. Germline assignment: CDR1 SGHTA and CDR2 FQGNSA. The CDR3 protein is CACSEGTPIYTF. Written as DNA, the CDR3 is TGTGCCTGCAGTGAGGGGACACCTATATACACCTTC.

This clonotype was picked up many times. The rearrangement links TRBV19 to TRBJ2-5; TRBD2 matches at 7 bases. Germline CDR1 LNHDA, CDR2 SQIVND (reference sequence). The CDR3 is made up of 16 amino acids. V shed 5 bases, J shed 5 bases, and the junction held 14 bases outside the gene matches. The CDR3 sequence: CASSFRGRASRETQYF. The CDR3 DNA sequence: TGTGCCAGTAGTTTTCGGGGGAGGGCCAGTCGGGAGACCCAGTACTTC.

This clonotype was detected many times. J is TRBJ1-1 and V is TRBV3-1; D gene ambiguous. CDR1 is LGHDT and CDR2 is YNNKEL in the germline V gene (reference sequence). CDR3 length: 14 residues. V was pared by 3 bases and J by 8 bases, with 16 bases between. The CDR3 spells CASSQGWGATEAFF. Written as DNA, the CDR3 is TGTGCCAGCAGCCAGGGGTGGGGTGCCACCGAAGCTTTCTTT.

This clonotype was seen repeatedly, ten times or more. V is TRBV2 and J is TRBJ1-6; D is perhaps TRBD1 (6 bases). V lost 3 bases, J lost 10 bases, and 10 bases lay in between. The CDR3 sequence is 13 residues long. Germline-derived CDR1 and CDR2 are SNHLY and FYNNEI. For the CDR3, the DNA is TGTGCCAGCAGTGAGGCAGGGGTCTCACCCCTCCACTTT. Protein: CASSEAGVSPLHF.

This clonotype was found many times. The gene calls are TRBV27 and TRBJ1-2; 9 bases agree with TRBD1. V dropped 5 bases and J dropped 3; count of bases not matched to a gene: 10. The CDR3 is made up of 16 amino acids. CDR1 MNHEY and CDR2 SMNVEV come from the germline V gene (reference sequence). CDR3 region: CASSDAGTGIDYGYTF. The CDR3 DNA reads TGTGCCAGCAGTGACGCCGGGACAGGGATTGACTATGGCTACACCTTC.

This clonotype was recorded at least ten times. The conserved phenylalanine or tryptophan normally closing the CDR3 is absent here, so this likely arose from a read error. The chain employs TRBV3-1 and TRBJ1-2, with D perhaps TRBD1 (6 bases). From germline, CDR1 is LGHDT and CDR2 YNNKEL (reference sequence). CDR3 length: 15 amino acids. V was pared by 4 bases and J by 4 bases, with 16 bases between. The CDR3 sequence: CASSPIQQGTYGYTL. CDR3 bases: TGTGCCAGCAGCCCAATCCAACAGGGTACCTATGGCTACACCCTC.

Ten or more counts support this clonotype. V is TRBV7-2 and J is TRBJ2-7, with 11 bases fitting TRBD1. The trim removed 0 bases at V and 3 bases at J, leaving 4 bases unmatched. The V gene's germline CDR1 is SGHTA and CDR2 FQGNSA. The CDR3 length is 16 residues. The CDR3 region is CASSLAGTGGIYEQYF. CDR3 sequence (DNA): TGTGCCAGCAGCTTAGCCGGGACAGGGGGAATCTACGAGCAGTACTTC.

This clonotype showed up many times. The chain recombines TRBV27 with TRBJ2-5, with D possibly matching TRBD2 (5 bases). V was shortened by 3 bases and J by 5 bases, with 13 bases between the two germline ends. CDR3 length: 14 amino acids. The V gene's germline CDR1 is MNHEY and CDR2 SMNVEV (reference sequence). This chain's CDR3 is CASSLDRGVETQYF. CDR3 bases: TGTGCCAGCAGTTTGGACCGGGGTGTGGAGACCCAGTACTTC.

This clonotype occurred many times. This sequence joins TRBV12-3 or TRBV12-4 and TRBJ2-2, with 12 bases fitting TRBD2. With 1 base clipped from V and 4 bases from J, the junction kept 7 bases outside the gene matches. This CDR3 spans 18 amino acids. CDR3 sequence reads: CASSLGLAGGPSTGELFF. Here the CDR3 DNA reads TGTGCCAGCAGTTTAGGTCTAGCGGGAGGGCCTTCCACCGGGGAGCTGTTTTTT.

The sample holds many counts of this clonotype. V and J are TRBV19 and TRBJ2-2, with 9 bases that match TRBD2. CDR1 is LNHDA, CDR2 SQIVND, per germline (reference sequence). Germline trimming cut 7 bases from V and 2 bases from J; bases unmatched to any gene: 5. CDR3 size: 15 residues. The CDR3 here is CASTRRGGNTGELFF. The CDR3 nucleotides are TGTGCCAGTACGCGGCGGGGGGGAAACACCGGGGAGCTGTTTTTT.

This clonotype was counted between two and nine times. The gene calls are TRBV19 and TRBJ2-1, with 14 bases fitting TRBD2. The CDR3 has 16 amino acids. Germline V gene data show CDR1 as LNHDA and CDR2 as SQIVND (reference sequence). V lost 8 bases and J lost 8; bases outside the gene matches: 11. The CDR3 reads CASGPLGLAGVDEQFF. CDR3 nucleotides: TGTGCCAGTGGCCCCCTGGGACTAGCGGGAGTGGATGAGCAGTTCTTC.

This clonotype has a count of ten or more. The chain employs TRBV20-1 and TRBJ1-1; TRBD1 agrees at 8 bases. The CDR3 extends over 13 amino acids. CDR1 and CDR2 (germline): DFQATT, SNEGSKA (reference sequence). The V and J ends lost 6 bases and 4 bases, in that order; junction bases with no gene match: 7. In DNA, the CDR3 is TGCAGTGCGACCCCGGACAGGGCCACTGAAGCTTTCTTT. Its translation is CSATPDRATEAFF.

This clonotype appeared many times. The V and J genes are TRBV7-9 and TRBJ2-7; 10 bases are shared with TRBD2. The CDR3 runs to 14 residues. Germline-derived CDR1 and CDR2 are SEHNR and FQNEAQ (reference sequence). The V segment lost 5 bases and the J segment 7 bases; nucleotides outside the gene matches: 8. For the CDR3, the DNA is TGTGCCAGCAGCCTCCCGGGACTAGCGAGAGAGCAGTACTTC. This sequence encodes CASSLPGLAREQYF. Supplemented by reference TRBV7-9 and TRBJ2-7, the full variable domain reads DTGVSQNPRHKITKRGQNVTFRCDPISEHNRLYWYRQTLGQGPEFLTYFQNEAQLEKSRLLSDRFSAERPKGSFSTLEIQRTEQGDSAMYLCASSLPGLAREQYFGPGTRLTVT.

This clonotype was seen ten or more times. The gene calls are TRBV27 and TRBJ2-7; 7 nucleotides align to TRBD1. Germline V gene lookup returns CDR1 MNHEY and CDR2 SMNVEV (reference sequence). This CDR3 is 13 amino acids long. J gave up 4 bases and V 6 bases, and 6 bases lay outside the gene matches. CDR3 residues: CASRGQTRYEQYF. CDR3 bases: TGTGCCAGCAGGGGACAGACTCGTTACGAGCAGTACTTC.

This clonotype showed up many times. V gene TRBV5-1 combines with J gene TRBJ1-4, with D uncertain. V lost 4 bases and J 2 bases, leaving 15 bases between the germline ends. CDR3 length: 16 amino acids. CDR1 is SGHRS, CDR2 YFSETQ, per germline. The CDR3 DNA reads TGCGCCAGCAGCCCTTTGGTGGGGAATACTAATGAAAAACTGTTTTTT. Translating gives CASSPLVGNTNEKLFF.

This clonotype was seen ten or more times. J is TRBJ2-7 and V is TRBV9, with D perhaps TRBD1 (5 bases). The CDR3 extends over 14 amino acids. Germline lookup yields CDR1 SGDLS and CDR2 YYNGEE. Trimming took 3 bases from V and 3 from J, leaving 13 bases between them. CDR3 in DNA: TGTGCCAGCAGCGCCTCCGACAGAGTCTACGAGCAGTACTTC. Protein sequence: CASSASDRVYEQYF.

The table lists this clonotype with a few counts. V is TRBV6-4 and J is TRBJ2-3, with 8 nucleotides matching TRBD1. Germline V gene lookup returns CDR1 MRHNA and CDR2 SNTAGT. V lost 5 bases, J lost 1 base, and 5 bases stayed unmatched. The CDR3 spans 15 residues. In nucleotides, the CDR3 is TGTGCCAGCAGTTATCAGGGGGCCGGCACAGATACGCAGTATTTT. Protein product: CASSYQGAGTDTQYF.

This clonotype came up many times. This rearrangement joins TRBV10-2 to TRBJ2-3; 8 bases are shared with TRBD2. CDR3 length: 15 amino acids. V lost 6 bases, J lost 6 bases, and 11 bases stayed unmatched. Germline values: CDR1 WSHSY, CDR2 SAAADI. CDR3 DNA sequence: TGCGCCAGCAGAGCGGGGGCCTCCCGGGATGATACGCAGTATTTT. Its translation is CASRAGASRDDTQYF.

V usage is TRBV6-2 or TRBV6-3 and J usage is TRBJ1-5, with D tentatively TRBD1 (5 bases). Trimming removed 10 bases from V and 3 bases from J, with 16 bases in between. This CDR3 has 14 amino acids. Looked up from germline, CDR1 is MNHEY and CDR2 is SVGEGT. For the CDR3, the DNA is TGTGCCACTAGGGACCGTAGCGTCAATCAGCCCCAGCATTTT. Translating gives CATRDRSVNQPQHF.

This clonotype was detected a few times. J is TRBJ2-7 and V is TRBV18; D may correspond to TRBD1 or TRBD2 (5 bases each). Germline lookup yields CDR1 KGHSH and CDR2 LQKENI. The CDR3 runs 15 residues. The V end was cut by 0 bases, the J end by 2 bases, with 11 bases between. The CDR3 sequence is CASSPPRGTTYEQYF. Here the CDR3 DNA reads TGTGCCAGCTCACCACCGAGAGGGACGACCTACGAGCAGTACTTC.

The sample holds many counts of this clonotype. The rearrangement links TRBV5-1 to TRBJ2-7; TRBD2 might be the D (6 bases). The CDR3 is 14 residues long. The ends were cut back, 0 bases at V and 5 bases at J, with 12 bases in the middle. Germline lookup yields CDR1 SGHRS and CDR2 YFSETQ. The CDR3 sequence: CASSLGQGGNEQYF. The CDR3 coding sequence is TGCGCCAGCAGCTTGGGGCAGGGAGGAAACGAGCAGTACTTC.

Only a few counts were recorded for this clonotype. The V call is TRBV7-9, the J call TRBJ2-3; TRBD1 matches at 7 bases. This CDR3 region has 16 residues. CDR1 is SEHNR, CDR2 FQNEAQ, per germline (reference sequence). With 1 base clipped from V and 2 bases from J, the junction kept 6 bases outside the gene matches. CDR3 nucleotides: TGTGCCAGCAGCTTAGTAGGGGACAGCTTCACAGATACGCAGTATTTT. Translated: CASSLVGDSFTDTQYF. The variable domain in full, completed from reference TRBV7-9 and TRBJ2-3, reads DTGVSQNPRHKITKRGQNVTFRCDPISEHNRLYWYRQTLGQGPEFLTYFQNEAQLEKSRLLSDRFSAERPKGSFSTLEIQRTEQGDSAMYLCASSLVGDSFTDTQYFGPGTRLTVL.

The rearrangement uses TRBV12-3 or TRBV12-4 and TRBJ2-7; 7 nucleotides match TRBD2. CDR3 size: 15 residues. V dropped 6 bases and J dropped 3; count of bases not matched to a gene: 11. In nucleotides, the CDR3 is TGTGCCAGCAGGGGGGAGGGCAGCAGAATCTACGAGCAGTACTTC. Translation gives CASRGEGSRIYEQYF.

This clonotype came up a few times. V is TRBV6-5 and J is TRBJ1-1; tentatively, D is TRBD1 (6 bases). The CDR3 runs to 12 residues. Germline V gene sequence: CDR1 MNHEY, CDR2 SVGAGI. V lost 2 bases and J 5 bases, leaving 6 bases between the germline ends. The CDR3 bases are TGTGCCAGCAGTTACGACAGGACTGAAGCTTTCTTT. It specifies CASSYDRTEAFF.

Points on this clonotype: Just one base apart from a much larger clone, this may be a read error. V and J are TRBV7-9 and TRBJ2-4, with D tentatively TRBD2 (6 bases). V lost 7 bases, J lost 13 bases, and 23 bases lay in between. Germline CDR1 reads SEHNR; CDR2 reads FQNEAQ (reference sequence). The CDR3 is 14 amino acids. CDR3 in amino acids: CASTPGLESSEQYF. The CDR3 DNA follows: TGTGCCAGCACTCCGGGACTTGAGTCCAGTGAGCAGTACTTC.

This clonotype was recorded at least ten times. This sequence joins TRBV12-3 or TRBV12-4 and TRBJ2-2, with 9 bases matching TRBD1. The CDR3 spans 14 residues. V lost 5 bases and J lost 7; bases outside the gene matches: 5. DNA of the CDR3: TGTGCCAGCAGTGACAGGGGGATTGGCGGGGAGCTGTTTTTT. It codes for CASSDRGIGGELFF.